A selection of T cell receptor beta chains follows, all from one sample in a study of T cell repertoires in cytomegalovirus infection. TCRdb reanalysed the reads using MiXCR and keeps one entry per CDR3 protein. Of approximately 160,000 distinct CDR3 sequences listed, under 20% are singletons. Specimen: CD8+ T cells from PBMCs. Receptors originate from a human donor in good health (CMV status not recorded). Some clones in this sample may be carry-over from other donors' samples. Both conserved end residues are part of each CDR3. A D gene is named only where the DNA matches it firmly. Clone size is shown for a subset of rows, as once, few, many or a class of expanded clone.

14 TRBJ1-5 . . TRBV6-6 CASTPWEGNQPQHF TGTGCCAGCACTCCCTGGGAAGGGAATCAGCCCCAGCATTTT
13 TRBJ1-6 . . TRBV12-3/TRBV12-4 CASSFPGDSPLHF TGTGCCAGCAGTTTTCCAGGGGACTCACCCCTCCACTTT
16 TRBJ2-7 TRBD2 few TRBV28 CASSPTSGSPFYEQYF TGTGCCAGCAGTCCCACTAGCGGGAGCCCATTCTACGAGCAGTACTTC
14 TRBJ2-5 . . TRBV11-2 CASNSYSTQETQYF TGTGCCAGCAATTCATACAGTACTCAAGAGACCCAGTACTTC
15 TRBJ2-1 TRBD1 few TRBV11-2 CASSQPDRGGNEQFF TGTGCCAGCAGCCAACCGGACAGGGGCGGGAATGAGCAGTTCTTC
14 TRBJ2-1 TRBD2 many TRBV12-5 CASAPGLAGAEQFF TGTGCTAGTGCTCCGGGACTAGCGGGAGCTGAGCAGTTCTTC
16 TRBJ2-4 . many TRBV27 CASGNTIFGAKNIQYF TGTGCCAGCGGGAATACTATATTCGGGGCCAAAAACATTCAGTACTTC
13 TRBJ2-4 . . TRBV11-2 CASSPRWGNIQYF TGTGCCAGCAGTCCACGATGGGGCAACATTCAGTACTTC
13 TRBJ2-1 . . TRBV7-6 CASSRSGDGEQFF TGTGCCAGCAGCCGCTCGGGGGACGGTGAGCAGTTCTTC
13 TRBJ2-4 . . TRBV5-1 CASSFSKKNIQYF TGCGCCAGCAGCTTTTCTAAGAAAAACATTCAGTACTTC
15 TRBJ1-1 . few TRBV7-6 CASSLGNPVGTEAFF TGTGCCAGCAGCTTAGGTAATCCGGTCGGCACTGAAGCTTTCTTT
15 TRBJ2-7 . . TRBV10-3 CAISDPTGPGYEQYF TGTGCCATCAGTGACCCGACAGGTCCAGGCTACGAGCAGTACTTC
13 TRBJ2-7 . . TRBV29-1 CSVVPGDTYEQYF TGCAGCGTTGTTCCAGGGGATACCTACGAGCAGTACTTC
13 TRBJ2-7 . . TRBV6-2/TRBV6-3 CASSRLRGYEQYF TGTGCCAGCAGTCGTTTGAGAGGCTACGAGCAGTACTTC
12 TRBJ1-2 TRBD1 . TRBV29-1 CSVDQQGGGYTF TGCAGCGTTGACCAACAGGGGGGTGGCTACACCTTC
15 TRBJ2-3 . few TRBV7-2 CASSFRGRNTDTQYF TGTGCCAGCAGCTTCAGGGGACGTAACACAGATACGCAGTATTTT
14 TRBJ1-3 . . TRBV28 CASREAVSGNTIYF TGTGCCAGCCGCGAGGCCGTCTCTGGAAACACCATATATTTT
18 TRBJ2-3 . few TRBV11-2 CASSLTPTLAGFTDTQYF TGTGCCAGCAGCTTGACCCCCACGCTAGCAGGGTTTACAGATACGCAGTATTTT
12 TRBJ2-1 . few TRBV7-3 CASSSGLNEQFF TGTGCCAGCAGCTCCGGACTCAATGAGCAGTTCTTC
15 TRBJ2-1 . few TRBV7-9 CASSPPDSQINEQFF TGTGCCAGCAGCCCTCCAGACAGTCAAATCAATGAGCAGTTCTTC
15 TRBJ2-1 . . TRBV15 CATSRGRDEMNEQFF TGTGCCACCAGCAGAGGGAGGGATGAAATGAATGAGCAGTTCTTC
17 TRBJ2-6 . few TRBV29-1 CSVAGSPISSGANVLTF TGCAGCGTTGCCGGGAGCCCTATCTCCTCTGGGGCCAACGTCCTGACTTTC
15 TRBJ2-2 . few TRBV28 CASSKGGGPTGELFF TGTGCCAGCAGTAAAGGGGGAGGGCCGACCGGGGAGCTGTTTTTT
13 TRBJ1-1 TRBD1 . TRBV29-1 CSVEDKGAAEAFF TGCAGCGTTGAAGATAAGGGGGCAGCTGAAGCTTTCTTT
18 TRBJ2-7 TRBD2 few TRBV6-2/TRBV6-3 CASSYRREGGRTFGEQYF TGTGCCAGCAGTTACCGTCGGGAAGGCGGGAGGACCTTCGGGGAGCAGTACTTC
15 TRBJ2-7 TRBD2 . TRBV7-6 CASSFGTSGPYEQYF TGTGCCAGCAGCTTCGGGACTAGCGGACCCTACGAGCAGTACTTC
14 TRBJ2-5 . medium-sized TRBV7-9 CASSESGNQETQYF TGTGCCAGCAGTGAAAGTGGCAACCAAGAGACCCAGTACTTC
14 TRBJ1-5 . . TRBV6-6 CASSPGTSNQPQHF TGTGCCAGCAGTCCAGGGACTAGCAATCAGCCCCAGCATTTT
15 TRBJ1-1 TRBD1 . TRBV12-3/TRBV12-4 CASSHPGQGNPEAFF TGTGCCAGCAGTCACCCGGGACAGGGTAATCCTGAAGCTTTCTTT
16 TRBJ2-7 TRBD1 . TRBV12-3/TRBV12-4 CASSSTGQGYPYEQYF TGTGCCAGCAGTTCCACGGGACAGGGATATCCCTACGAGCAGTACTTC
12 TRBJ2-5 . few TRBV10-3 CAISESQETQYF TGTGCCATCAGTGAGTCCCAAGAGACCCAGTACTTC
16 TRBJ2-3 . . TRBV7-6 CASSLLRSSSTDTQYF TGTGCCAGCAGCTTACTGCGGTCGTCCAGCACAGATACGCAGTATTTT
12 TRBJ2-1 . few TRBV7-2 CASSFSGPEQFF TGTGCCAGCAGCTTTTCGGGCCCTGAGCAGTTCTTC
13 TRBJ2-1 . many TRBV7-2 CASSLVPGNEQFF TGTGCCAGCAGCTTAGTTCCGGGAAATGAGCAGTTCTTC
12 TRBJ2-7 . . TRBV6-2/TRBV6-3 CASDWPTYEQYF TGTGCCAGCGATTGGCCGACCTACGAGCAGTACTTC
12 TRBJ1-2 . . TRBV12-3/TRBV12-4 CASSRGTYGYTF TGTGCCAGCAGTCGGGGGACTTATGGCTACACCTTC
14 TRBJ2-5 TRBD1 few TRBV12-3/TRBV12-4 CASSPDRGQETQYF TGTGCCAGCAGCCCGGACAGGGGCCAAGAGACCCAGTACTTC
14 TRBJ2-7 . few TRBV7-6 CASSNTRAPPEQYF TGTGCCAGCAGCAACACCAGGGCCCCCCCCGAGCAGTACTTC
16 TRBJ2-4 . few TRBV6-2/TRBV6-3 CASSYSIHQTKNIQYF TGTGCCAGCAGTTACTCGATTCACCAGACCAAAAACATTCAGTACTTC
15 TRBJ2-5 TRBD2 . TRBV7-6 CASSLGLAVSETQYF TGTGCCAGCAGCTTAGGACTAGCGGTTTCGGAGACCCAGTACTTC
16 TRBJ2-2 . few TRBV6-2/TRBV6-3 CASSFNLRPDTGELFF TGTGCCAGCAGTTTCAACCTCCGACCGGACACCGGGGAGCTGTTTTTT
12 TRBJ1-1 . few TRBV12-3/TRBV12-4 CASSPGTAEAFF TGTGCCAGCAGTCCGGGGACGGCTGAAGCTTTCTTT
16 TRBJ2-1 . few TRBV5-4 CASSLAPDYSYNEQFF TGTGCCAGCAGCTTGGCTCCAGACTACTCCTACAATGAGCAGTTCTTC
15 TRBJ2-4 TRBD1 few TRBV6-1 CASSSGQLAKNIQYF TGTGCCAGCAGTTCGGGACAGCTAGCCAAAAACATTCAGTACTTC
11 TRBJ2-1 TRBD1 . TRBV6-2/TRBV6-3 CASSRTGEQFF TGTGCCAGCAGTCGGACAGGGGAGCAGTTCTTC
16 TRBJ1-1 . . TRBV11-2 CASSLPLTGRHTEAFF TGTGCCAGCAGCTTACCATTAACAGGGAGGCACACTGAAGCTTTCTTT
13 TRBJ2-3 . few TRBV7-3 CASRGGPPDTQYF TGTGCCAGCAGAGGGGGGCCGCCGGATACGCAGTATTTT
14 TRBJ1-5 . few TRBV6-6 CASSLEGGNQPQHF TGTGCCAGCAGTCTAGAAGGCGGCAATCAGCCCCAGCATTTT
16 TRBJ1-5 TRBD1 . TRBV7-8 CASSTTGDRGDQPQHF TGTGCCAGCAGCACTACGGGTGACAGGGGGGATCAGCCCCAGCATTTT
15 TRBJ2-6 . . TRBV6-2/TRBV6-3 CASSYGPSGANVLTF TGTGCCAGCAGTTATGGGCCTTCTGGGGCCAACGTCCTGACTTTC
16 TRBJ1-1 . . TRBV7-9 CASSTTGGLMNTEAFF TGTGCCAGCAGCACCACGGGGGGTTTGATGAACACTGAAGCTTTCTTT
13 TRBJ2-1 . . TRBV6-2/TRBV6-3 CASSDSIWGQQFF TGTGCCAGCAGCGACAGTATTTGGGGTCAGCAGTTCTTC
10 TRBJ1-2 . . TRBV25-1 CATFAHGYTF TGTGCCACCTTCGCCCATGGCTACACCTTC
15 TRBJ2-5 TRBD1 . TRBV12-5 CASGLWTGDGETQYF TGTGCTAGTGGTTTGTGGACAGGGGACGGTGAGACCCAGTACTTC
15 TRBJ1-5 TRBD1 . TRBV28 CASSLDRGLGQPQHF TGTGCCAGCAGTTTAGACAGGGGGCTGGGTCAGCCCCAGCATTTT